A selection of T cell receptor beta chains follows, all from one sample in a study of regulatory T cells in long-lasting Graves disease. TCRdb ran MiXCR on the multiplex PCR reads and lists one entry per CDR3 protein. This table has about 440,000 distinct CDR3 sequences, approximately 15% appearing once. These sequences were also reported in another study, on T cells in Graves' hyperthyroidism and ophthalmopathy.

Here the sequenced sample was peripheral blood mononuclear cells (PBMCs), taken at new diagnosis, from a patient treated with antithyroid drugs. The receptors come from a woman younger than 45 with Graves disease. The CDR3 runs from the conserved cysteine through the conserved F or W. Fields, in order: D gene, J gene, V gene, clone size, CDR3 DNA, CDR3 protein. D genes are given only for firm matches. Rows give clone size only sometimes, using once, few, many, or a class for an expanded clone.

D: TRBD2; J: TRBJ2-3; V: TRBV3-1; size: many; DNA: TGTGCCAGCAGCCACCTAGCGGGAGGCACAGATACGCAGTATTTT; CDR3: CASSHLAGGTDTQYF
D: NA; J: TRBJ2-5; V: TRBV29-1; size: many; DNA: TGCAGCCTTAGCGAGGGGCAAGAGACCCAGTACTTC; CDR3: CSLSEGQETQYF
D: TRBD2; J: TRBJ2-5; V: TRBV4-1; size: NA; DNA: TGCGCCAGCAGCCGGGGTCCGCTAGCGGCCGATCAGTACTTC; CDR3: CASSRGPLAADQYF
D: NA; J: TRBJ2-5; V: TRBV6-1; size: few; DNA: TGTGCCAGCGTGGGGGTGGGCGGGAACCGGGAGACCCAGTACTTC; CDR3: CASVGVGGNRETQYF
D: TRBD1; J: TRBJ2-3; V: TRBV4-2; size: NA; DNA: TGTGCCAGCAGCCTGACAGGGTATGATACGCAGTATTTT; CDR3: CASSLTGYDTQYF
D: NA; J: TRBJ2-5; V: TRBV28; size: many; DNA: TGTGCCAGCAGTCCGCCCTCGGGGAACCAAGAGACCCAGTACTTC; CDR3: CASSPPSGNQETQYF
D: TRBD1; J: TRBJ2-7; V: TRBV11-2; size: many; DNA: TGTGCCAGCAGCTTATTCCGAGGGGGCTTGAACGAGCAGTACTTC; CDR3: CASSLFRGGLNEQYF
D: TRBD1; J: TRBJ2-1; V: TRBV9; size: NA; DNA: TGTGCCAGCAGCGCGGGACAGGTATCCTACAATGAGCAGTTCTTC; CDR3: CASSAGQVSYNEQFF
D: NA; J: TRBJ2-1; V: TRBV28; size: many; DNA: TGTGCCAGCAGTTTGCCCGGGACGCCGTACAATGAGCAGTTCTTC; CDR3: CASSLPGTPYNEQFF
D: NA; J: TRBJ1-2; V: TRBV9; size: many; DNA: TGTGCCAGCAGCGTAGAACAGAACTTTAACTATGGCTACACCTTC; CDR3: CASSVEQNFNYGYTF
D: NA; J: TRBJ1-2; V: TRBV19; size: NA; DNA: TGTGCCAGTACCGCCACCCGTCGGAACTATGGCTACACCTTC; CDR3: CASTATRRNYGYTF
D: NA; J: TRBJ2-1; V: TRBV11-2; size: many; DNA: TGTGCCAGCAGCTTCGGGGTAGCCAATGAGCAGTTCTTC; CDR3: CASSFGVANEQFF
D: TRBD1; J: TRBJ1-3; V: TRBV12-3/TRBV12-4; size: many; DNA: TGTGCCAGCAGTCCCACGGACCGACAGGGGAGGGGGTGGAACTCTGGAAACACCATATATTTT; CDR3: CASSPTDRQGRGWNSGNTIYF
D: TRBD2; J: TRBJ2-3; V: TRBV5-1; size: many; DNA: TGCGCCAGCAGCTATGGTCGGGGGGGCGCAGATACGCAGTATTTT; CDR3: CASSYGRGGADTQYF
D: TRBD1; J: TRBJ2-1; V: TRBV7-8; size: many; DNA: TGTGCCAGCAGCTTAAGGGACAGGGGTGGTAATGAGCAGTTCTTC; CDR3: CASSLRDRGGNEQFF
D: NA; J: TRBJ1-2; V: TRBV19; size: NA; DNA: TGTGCCAGTAAGGCCCAGGGGATCTCCTATGGCTACACCTTC; CDR3: CASKAQGISYGYTF